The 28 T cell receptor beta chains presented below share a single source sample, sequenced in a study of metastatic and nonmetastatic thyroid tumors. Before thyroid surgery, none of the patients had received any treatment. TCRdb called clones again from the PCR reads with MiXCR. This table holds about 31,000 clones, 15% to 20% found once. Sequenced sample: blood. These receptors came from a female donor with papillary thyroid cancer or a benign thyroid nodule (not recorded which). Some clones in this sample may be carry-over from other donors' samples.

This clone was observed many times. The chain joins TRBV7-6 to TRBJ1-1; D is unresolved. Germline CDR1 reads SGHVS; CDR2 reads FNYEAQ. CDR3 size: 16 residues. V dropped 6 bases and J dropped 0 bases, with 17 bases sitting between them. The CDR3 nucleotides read TGTGCCAGCAGGTCCGGGATTCCTTTTATGAACACTGAAGCTTTCTTT. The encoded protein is CASRSGIPFMNTEAFF.

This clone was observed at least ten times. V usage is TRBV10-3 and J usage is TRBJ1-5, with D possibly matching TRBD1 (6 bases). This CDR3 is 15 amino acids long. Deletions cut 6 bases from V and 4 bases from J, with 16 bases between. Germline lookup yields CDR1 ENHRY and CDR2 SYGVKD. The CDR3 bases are TGTGCCATCAGGCAGGGGTTAGAGAGGAATCAGCCCCAGCATTTT. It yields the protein CAIRQGLERNQPQHF.

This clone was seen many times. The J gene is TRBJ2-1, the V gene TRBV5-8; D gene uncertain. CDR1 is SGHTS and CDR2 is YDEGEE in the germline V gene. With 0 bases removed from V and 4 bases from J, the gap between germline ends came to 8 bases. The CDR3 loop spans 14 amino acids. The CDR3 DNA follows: TGTGCCAGCAGCTTGGGGCGGCGATACAATGAGCAGTTCTTC. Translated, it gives CASSLGRRYNEQFF.

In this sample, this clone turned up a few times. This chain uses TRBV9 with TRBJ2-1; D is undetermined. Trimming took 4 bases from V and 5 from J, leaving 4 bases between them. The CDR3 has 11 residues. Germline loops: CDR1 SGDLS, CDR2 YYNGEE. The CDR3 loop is CASSPNNEQFF. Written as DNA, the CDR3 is TGTGCCAGCAGCCCCAACAATGAGCAGTTCTTC.

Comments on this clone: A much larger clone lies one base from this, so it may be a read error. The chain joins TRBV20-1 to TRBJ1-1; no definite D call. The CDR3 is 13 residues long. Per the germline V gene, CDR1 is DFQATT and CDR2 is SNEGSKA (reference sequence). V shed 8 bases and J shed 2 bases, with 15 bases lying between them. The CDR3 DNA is TGCAGTTGCCCTGTCCAGGCAAACACTGAAGCTTTCTTT. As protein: CSCPVQANTEAFF.

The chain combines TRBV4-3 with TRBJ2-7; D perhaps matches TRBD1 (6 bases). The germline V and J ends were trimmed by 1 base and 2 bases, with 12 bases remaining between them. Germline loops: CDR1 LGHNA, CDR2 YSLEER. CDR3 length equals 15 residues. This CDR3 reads CASSQVMAGAYEQYF. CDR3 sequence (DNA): TGCGCCAGCAGCCAAGTTATGGCAGGGGCCTACGAGCAGTACTTC.

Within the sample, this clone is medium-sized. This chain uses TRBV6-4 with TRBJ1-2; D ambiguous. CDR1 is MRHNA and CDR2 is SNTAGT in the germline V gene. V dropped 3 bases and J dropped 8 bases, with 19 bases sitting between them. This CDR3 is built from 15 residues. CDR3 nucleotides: TGTGCCAGCAGTGATGGGCTTATCGATCAAGGGGGCTACACCTTC. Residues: CASSDGLIDQGGYTF.

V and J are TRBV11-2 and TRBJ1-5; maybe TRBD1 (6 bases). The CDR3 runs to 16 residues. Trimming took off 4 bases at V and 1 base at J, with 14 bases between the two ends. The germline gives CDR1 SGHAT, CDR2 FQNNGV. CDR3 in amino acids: CASSSSGDSSNQPQHF. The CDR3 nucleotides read TGTGCCAGCAGCTCGTCAGGGGATTCGAGCAATCAGCCCCAGCATTTT. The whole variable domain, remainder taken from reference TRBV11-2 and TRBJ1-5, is EAGVAQSPRYKIIEKRQSVAFWCNPISGHATLYWYQQILGQGPKLLIQFQNNGVVDDSQLPKDRFSAERLKGVDSTLKIQPAKLEDSAVYLCASSSSGDSSNQPQHFGDGTRLSIL.

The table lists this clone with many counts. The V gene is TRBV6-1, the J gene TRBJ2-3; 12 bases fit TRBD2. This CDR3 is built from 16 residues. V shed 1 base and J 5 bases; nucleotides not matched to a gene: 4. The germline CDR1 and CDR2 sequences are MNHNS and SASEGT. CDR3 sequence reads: CASSEGLAGGGDTQYF. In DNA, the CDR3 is TGTGCCAGCAGTGAAGGGCTAGCGGGGGGGGGAGATACGCAGTATTTT.

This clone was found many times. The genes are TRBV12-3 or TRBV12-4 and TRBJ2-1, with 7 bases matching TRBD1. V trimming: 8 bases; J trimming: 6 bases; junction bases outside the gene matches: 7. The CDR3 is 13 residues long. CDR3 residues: CASGQENRNEQFF. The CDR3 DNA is TGTGCCAGCGGACAGGAGAATCGCAATGAGCAGTTCTTC.

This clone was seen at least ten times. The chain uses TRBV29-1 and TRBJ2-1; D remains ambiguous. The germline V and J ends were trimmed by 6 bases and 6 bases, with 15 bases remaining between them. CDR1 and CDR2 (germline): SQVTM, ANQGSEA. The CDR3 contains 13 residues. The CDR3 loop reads CSVPSEGLNEQFF. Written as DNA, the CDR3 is TGCAGCGTCCCTTCCGAAGGGCTCAATGAGCAGTTCTTC.

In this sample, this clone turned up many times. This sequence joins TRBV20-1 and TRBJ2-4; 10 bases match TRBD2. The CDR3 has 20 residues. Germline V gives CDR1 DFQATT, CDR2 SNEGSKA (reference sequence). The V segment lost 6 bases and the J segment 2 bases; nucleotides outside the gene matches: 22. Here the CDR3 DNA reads TGCAGTGCACGGGGACAAAACATCACTAGCGGGATCTGGCCCAAAAACATTCAGTACTTC. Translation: CSARGQNITSGIWPKNIQYF.

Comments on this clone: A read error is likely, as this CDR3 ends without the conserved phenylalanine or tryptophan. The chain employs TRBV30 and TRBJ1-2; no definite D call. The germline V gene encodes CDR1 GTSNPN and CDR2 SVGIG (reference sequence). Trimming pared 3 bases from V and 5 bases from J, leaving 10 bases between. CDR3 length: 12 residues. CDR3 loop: CAWRARGYGYTL. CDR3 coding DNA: TGTGCCTGGAGGGCGCGCGGTTATGGCTACACCCTC.

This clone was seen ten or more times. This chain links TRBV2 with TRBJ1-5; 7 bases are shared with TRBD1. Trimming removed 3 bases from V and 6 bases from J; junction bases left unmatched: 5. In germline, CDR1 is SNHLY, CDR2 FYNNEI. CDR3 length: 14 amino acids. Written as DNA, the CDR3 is TGTGCCAGCAGTGAGTTCCAGGGGGGTCAGCCCCAGCATTTT. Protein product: CASSEFQGGQPQHF.

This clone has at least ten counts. The CDR3 DNA sequence: TGCAGCGTTGAGGAGGGGGCTATGCTGTTTTTT. Translated: CSVEEGAMLFF. The chain carries TRBV29-1 and TRBJ2-2, with TRBD1 as a possible D gene (7 bases). V gave up 3 bases and J gave up 13 bases, with 12 bases separating them. CDR1 is SQVTM, CDR2 ANQGSEA, per germline. This CDR3 region has 11 residues.

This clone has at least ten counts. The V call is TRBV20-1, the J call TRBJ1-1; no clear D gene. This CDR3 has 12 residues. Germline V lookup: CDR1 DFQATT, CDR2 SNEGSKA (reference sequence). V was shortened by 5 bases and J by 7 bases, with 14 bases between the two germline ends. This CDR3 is CSALRTTGEAFF. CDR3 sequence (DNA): TGCAGTGCTCTCCGAACCACGGGTGAAGCTTTCTTT.

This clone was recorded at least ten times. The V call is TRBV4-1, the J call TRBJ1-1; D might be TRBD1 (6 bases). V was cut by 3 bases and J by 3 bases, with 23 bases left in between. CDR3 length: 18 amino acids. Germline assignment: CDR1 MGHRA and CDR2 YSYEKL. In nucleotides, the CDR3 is TGCGCCAGCAGCCAGCCTAGGGGGGCAAGACAGGCCGACACTGAAGCTTTCTTT. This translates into CASSQPRGARQADTEAFF.

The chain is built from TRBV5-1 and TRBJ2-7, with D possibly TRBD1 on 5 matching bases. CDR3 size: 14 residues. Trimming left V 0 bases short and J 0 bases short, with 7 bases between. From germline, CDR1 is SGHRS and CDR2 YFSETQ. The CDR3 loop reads CASSLGQLSYEQYF. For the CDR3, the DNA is TGCGCCAGCAGCTTGGGACAGCTCTCCTACGAGCAGTACTTC.

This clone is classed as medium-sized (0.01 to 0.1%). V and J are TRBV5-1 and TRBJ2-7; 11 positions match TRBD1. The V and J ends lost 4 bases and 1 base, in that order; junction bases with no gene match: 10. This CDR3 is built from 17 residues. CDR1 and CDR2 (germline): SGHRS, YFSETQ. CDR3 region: CASSQPGQGAYSYEQYF. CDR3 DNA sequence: TGCGCCAGCAGCCAACCCGGACAGGGGGCCTATTCCTACGAGCAGTACTTC. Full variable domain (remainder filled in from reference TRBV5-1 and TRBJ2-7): KAGVTQTPRYLIKTRGQQVTLSCSPISGHRSVSWYQQTPGQGLQFLFEYFSETQRNKGNFPGRFSGRQFSNSRSEMNVSTLELGDSALYLCASSQPGQGAYSYEQYFGPGTRLTVT.

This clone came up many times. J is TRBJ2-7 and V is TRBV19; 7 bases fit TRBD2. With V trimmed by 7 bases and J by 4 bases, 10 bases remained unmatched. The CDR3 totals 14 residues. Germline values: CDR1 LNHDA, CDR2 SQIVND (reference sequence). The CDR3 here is CASTLRAGNYEQYF. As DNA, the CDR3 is TGTGCCAGTACCCTACGAGCGGGGAATTACGAGCAGTACTTC.

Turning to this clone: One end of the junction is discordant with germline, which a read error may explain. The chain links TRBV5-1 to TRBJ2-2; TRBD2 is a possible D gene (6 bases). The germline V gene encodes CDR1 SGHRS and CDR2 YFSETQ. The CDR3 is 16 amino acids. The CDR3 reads CASSLDGRTNTGDLFF. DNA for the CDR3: TGCGCCAGCAGCTTGGATGGGAGGACGAACACCGGGGATCTGTTTTTT.

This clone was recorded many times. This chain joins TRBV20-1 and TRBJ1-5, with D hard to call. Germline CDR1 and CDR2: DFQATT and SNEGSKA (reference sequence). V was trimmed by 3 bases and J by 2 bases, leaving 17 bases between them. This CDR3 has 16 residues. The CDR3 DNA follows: TGCAGTGCTAGGGTGCCCGTAGGTGTTGGCAATCAGCCCCAGCATTTT. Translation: CSARVPVGVGNQPQHF.

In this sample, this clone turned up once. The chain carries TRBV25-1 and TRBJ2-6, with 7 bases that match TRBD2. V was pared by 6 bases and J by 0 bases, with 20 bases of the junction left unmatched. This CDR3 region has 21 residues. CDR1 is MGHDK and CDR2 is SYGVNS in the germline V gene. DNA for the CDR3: TGTGCCAGCAGCCCGCAGCGGGGAGTCCCCGGGCTGTGCTCTGGGGCCAACGTCCTGACTTTC. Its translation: CASSPQRGVPGLCSGANVLTF.

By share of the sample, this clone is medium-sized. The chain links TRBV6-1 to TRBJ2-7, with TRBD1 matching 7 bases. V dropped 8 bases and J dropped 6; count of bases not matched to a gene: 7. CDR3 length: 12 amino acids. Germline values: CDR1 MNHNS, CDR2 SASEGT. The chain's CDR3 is CASENRGGEQYF. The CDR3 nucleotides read TGTGCCAGCGAGAACAGGGGTGGCGAGCAGTACTTC.

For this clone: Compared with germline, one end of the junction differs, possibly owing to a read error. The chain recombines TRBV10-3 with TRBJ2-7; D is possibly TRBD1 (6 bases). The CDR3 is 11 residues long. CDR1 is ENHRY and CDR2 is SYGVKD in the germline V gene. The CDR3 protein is CANAQGYDQYF. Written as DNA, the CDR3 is TGTGCCAACGCACAGGGCTACGATCAGTACTTC.

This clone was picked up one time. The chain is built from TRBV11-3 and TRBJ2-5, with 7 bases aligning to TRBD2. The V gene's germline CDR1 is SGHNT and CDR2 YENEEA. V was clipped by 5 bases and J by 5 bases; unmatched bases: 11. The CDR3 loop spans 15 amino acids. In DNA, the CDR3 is TGTGCCAGCAGCCTAGCGGTATATGGTCGGGAGACCCAGTACTTC. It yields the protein CASSLAVYGRETQYF. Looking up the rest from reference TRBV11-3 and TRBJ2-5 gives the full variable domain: EAGVVQSPRYKIIEKKQPVAFWCNPISGHNTLYWYLQNLGQGPELLIRYENEEAVDDSQLPKDRFSAERLKGVDSTLKIQPAELGDSAVYLCASSLAVYGRETQYFGPGTRLLVL.

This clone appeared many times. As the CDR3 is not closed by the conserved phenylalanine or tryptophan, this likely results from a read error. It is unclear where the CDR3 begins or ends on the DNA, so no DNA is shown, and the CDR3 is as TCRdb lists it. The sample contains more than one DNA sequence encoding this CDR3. The CDR3: CASSLGLA. The genes are TRBV14 and TRBJ1-3. From its first to its last residue, the CDR3 has 8 amino acids. In germline, CDR1 is SGHDN, CDR2 FVKESK.

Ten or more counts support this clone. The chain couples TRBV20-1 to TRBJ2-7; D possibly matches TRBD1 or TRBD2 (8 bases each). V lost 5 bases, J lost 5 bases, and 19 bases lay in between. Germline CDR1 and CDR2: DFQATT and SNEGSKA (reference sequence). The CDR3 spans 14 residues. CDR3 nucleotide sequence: TGCAGTGCTTCCCAGGGGGCGGGGGGTAACGAGCAGTACTTC. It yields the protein CSASQGAGGNEQYF.